Sequencing of this T cell receptor beta chain was carried out in a study of CD8+CD57+ T cells in acquired aplastic anemia. Study as a whole: Yields of DNA that came from sorted CD4+ and CD8+ cells averaged about 2.9 ug. Healthy donors averaged approximately 9.9 million reads for CD4+ cells.

This clonotype has a handful of counts. The antigen is not known. TCR beta VDJ and CDR3 profiles were obtained from a genomic DNA template. MiXCR, run by TCRdb on the reads, gives a single entry per CDR3 protein. This sample has tens of thousands of distinct CDR3 sequences, with about 45% found just once. Germline V lookup: CDR1 LGHNA, CDR2 YNFKEQ. The germline V and J ends were trimmed by 1 base and 0 bases, with 14 bases remaining between them. This CDR3 is 17 amino acids long. Study-wide points: No significant patient-versus-control difference appeared in CD8+ Simpson's diversity.

This receptor was obtained from a human donor in good health, serving as a control. Sequencing used sorted CD4+, CD8+, or CD8+CD57+ T cells (not recorded which) from PBMCs. The chain carries TRBV4-2 and TRBJ2-3; the D is unclear. The CDR3 protein is CASSQGPLTSSTDTQYF. The CDR3 DNA reads as TGTGCCAGCAGCCAAGGTCCACTAACCTCTAGCACAGATACGCAGTATTTT.